A single sample gave rise to the 32 T cell receptor beta chains below, sequenced in a study of cytomegalovirus exposure and HLA in healthy donors. PCR employed 60 Vbeta and 13 Jbeta primers. The repertoire was sequenced with immunoSEQ multiplex PCR; TCRdb's copy has only in-frame clones and lacks some. The sample consists of roughly 170,000 clones, approximately 80% of them appearing once. Sequencing input: PBMCs. The origin of the receptors is a woman aged 45-65 years in good health and CMV-seropositive.

The J gene is TRBJ1-1, the V gene TRBV18; the D gene is possibly TRBD1 (6 bases). V gave up 2 bases and J gave up 1 base, with 14 bases separating them. CDR3 length: 16 residues. The germline CDR1 and CDR2 sequences are KGHSH and LQKENI. CDR3 sequence: CASSPELDSQNTEAFF. The CDR3 DNA sequence: TGTGCCAGCTCACCAGAATTGGACAGTCAGAACACTGAAGCTTTCTTT.

This clone was observed a few times. The rearrangement joins TRBV6-4 to TRBJ2-3, with 12 positions matching TRBD2. The CDR3 has 15 amino acids. J lost 2 bases, V lost 7 bases, and 4 bases had no gene match. Germline-derived CDR1 and CDR2 are MRHNA and SNTAGT. The CDR3 region has the DNA TGTGCCAGCAAAAGGACTAGCGGGGCCACAGATACGCAGTATTTT. Translation gives CASKRTSGATDTQYF.

This clone was observed a single time. The V call is TRBV4-1, the J call TRBJ2-1, with 13 bases lining up with TRBD2. Germline V gene sequence: CDR1 MGHRA, CDR2 YSYEKL. J gave up 7 bases and V 4 bases, and 10 bases lay outside the gene matches. The CDR3 length is 17 residues. The CDR3 DNA sequence: TGCGCCAGCAGCCTCCCCCTACTAGCGGGGGGGCGGAATGAGCAGTTCTTC. Protein sequence: CASSLPLLAGGRNEQFF.

This clone was detected a few times. The chain couples TRBV6-6 to TRBJ1-4; D ambiguous. The CDR3 sequence is 14 residues long. The V gene's germline CDR1 is MNHNY and CDR2 SVGAGI (reference sequence). V shed 0 bases and J shed 7 bases, with 9 bases lying between them. CDR3 in DNA: TGTGCCAGCAGTTACTCCCCCGGGAGTGAAAAACTGTTTTTT. It specifies CASSYSPGSEKLFF.

The chain couples TRBV2 to TRBJ2-3; TRBD1 matches 7 bases. The CDR3 consists of 13 residues. Losses at the gene ends were 7 bases for V and 2 bases for J; bases not matched to a gene: 3. Germline V CDR1 and CDR2: SNHLY, FYNNEI. CDR3 coding DNA: TGTGCCAGCAAACAGGGGAACACAGATACGCAGTATTTT. The encoded protein is CASKQGNTDTQYF. The variable domain in full, completed from reference TRBV2 and TRBJ2-3, reads EPEVTQTPSHQVTQMGQEVILRCVPISNHLYFYWYRQILGQKVEFLVSFYNNEISEKSEIFDDQFSVERPDGSNFTLKIRSTKLEDSAMYFCASKQGNTDTQYFGPGTRLTVL.

This chain joins TRBV30 and TRBJ2-7; D is possibly TRBD2 (5 bases). Trimming took off 1 base at V and 3 bases at J, with 10 bases between the two ends. The CDR3 totals 13 residues. Looked up from germline, CDR1 is GTSNPN and CDR2 is SVGIG (reference sequence). The DNA for the CDR3 is TGTGCCTGGAGTGGCGGGCCCCTCTACGAGCAGTACTTC. Protein sequence: CAWSGGPLYEQYF.

This clone has more than one count but fewer than ten. This chain joins TRBV5-4 and TRBJ2-7; D is undetermined. The V and J ends lost 7 bases and 5 bases respectively, with 16 bases between them. The germline gives CDR1 SGHNT, CDR2 YYREEE (reference sequence). The CDR3 length is 13 residues. Written as DNA, the CDR3 is TGTGCCAGCCAAATGAACTTTTTAAACGAGCAGTACTTC. Translation gives CASQMNFLNEQYF.

The chain has TRBV25-1 and TRBJ2-3; 10 bases line up with TRBD2. V dropped 1 base and J dropped 4; count of bases not matched to a gene: 11. Germline assignment: CDR1 MGHDK and CDR2 SYGVNS. The CDR3 covers 18 residues. The CDR3 sequence: CASSELGGAGGPADTQYF. In DNA, the CDR3 is TGTGCCAGCAGTGAATTAGGGGGAGCGGGGGGGCCGGCAGATACGCAGTATTTT.

Concerning this clone: This sample also contains other DNA sequences that code for the same CDR3. The V call is TRBV7-9, the J call TRBJ1-1; TRBD1 agrees at 7 bases. CDR3 length equals 13 residues. Unmatched junction bases numbered 0, after V lost 1 base and J lost 4 bases. Per germline, CDR1 SEHNR and CDR2 FQNEAQ (reference sequence). The CDR3 DNA is TGTGCCAGCAGCTTAGGACAGGGCACTGAAGCTTTCTTT. Its translation is CASSLGQGTEAFF.

CDR3 DNA sequence: TGTGCCAGTAGTATGGGTAGCGGGGTGCCTCAAGAGACCCAGTACTTC. Encoded protein: CASSMGSGVPQETQYF. The genes are TRBV19 and TRBJ2-5; 8 bases map to TRBD2. Looked up from germline, CDR1 is LNHDA and CDR2 is SQIVND (reference sequence). This CDR3 has 16 residues. J was trimmed by 2 bases and V by 3 bases; bases with no gene match: 8. The full variable domain, in which reference TRBV19 and TRBJ2-5 provide the parts outside the CDR3, is DGGITQSPKYLFRKEGQNVTLSCEQNLNHDAMYWYRQDPGQGLRLIYYSQIVNDFQKGDIAEGYSVSREKKESFPLTVTSAQKNPTAFYLCASSMGSGVPQETQYFGPGTRLLVL.

A few counts support this clone. V and J are TRBV18 and TRBJ2-3; 14 nucleotides line up with TRBD2. This CDR3 has 17 amino acids. The J segment lost 2 bases and the V segment lost 2 bases, leaving 3 bases of the junction unmatched. The germline V gene has CDR1 KGHSH and CDR2 LQKENI. The CDR3 nucleotides read TGTGCCAGCTCACCAATGGGACTAGCGGGAGACACAGATACGCAGTATTTT. This encodes CASSPMGLAGDTDTQYF.

This clone was seen a handful of times. V gene TRBV11-2 combines with J gene TRBJ2-7, with D unclear. The CDR3 totals 14 residues. The V gene lost 2 bases and the J gene lost 6 bases, with 14 bases spanning the gap. Germline CDR1 SGHAT, CDR2 FQNNGV. The CDR3 region has the DNA TGTGCCAGCAGCTTAAATAGTCGAGGCGGCGAGCAGTACTTC. This sequence encodes CASSLNSRGGEQYF.

The V call is TRBV7-9, the J call TRBJ1-2; 9 nucleotides align to TRBD1. CDR1 is SEHNR and CDR2 is FQNEAQ in the germline V gene (reference sequence). The CDR3 is made up of 12 amino acids. V lost 10 bases, J lost 6 bases, and 6 bases stayed unmatched. Here the CDR3 reads CAKGQGVDGYTF. CDR3 nucleotide sequence: TGTGCCAAGGGACAGGGAGTTGATGGCTACACCTTC.

This sequence joins TRBV15 and TRBJ2-2, with TRBD2 as a possible D gene (6 bases). Trimming took off 0 bases at V and 4 bases at J, with 9 bases between the two ends. Germline loops: CDR1 LNHNV, CDR2 YYDKDF (reference sequence). The CDR3 extends over 15 amino acids. The CDR3 DNA reads as TGTGCCACCAGCAGAGATCTGACTAGCACCGGGGAGCTGTTTTTT. This translates into CATSRDLTSTGELFF.

The V and J genes are TRBV7-2 and TRBJ2-7; 9 bases align to TRBD2. The CDR3 length is 14 residues. J gave up 4 bases and V 1 base, and 2 bases lay outside the gene matches. Germline V gives CDR1 SGHTA, CDR2 FQGNSA. The CDR3 region has the DNA TGTGCCAGCAGCTTAGGACTAGCGGTGTACGAGCAGTACTTC. It is translated as CASSLGLAVYEQYF.

The V call is TRBV6-1, the J call TRBJ1-5; D unclear. Germline CDR1 reads MNHNS; CDR2 reads SASEGT. The CDR3 covers 14 residues. V lost 1 base, J lost 5 bases, and 9 bases lay in between. The CDR3 sequence: CASSEGRGYQPQHF. The CDR3 DNA sequence: TGTGCCAGCAGTGAAGGACGCGGTTATCAGCCCCAGCATTTT.

The chain has TRBV27 and TRBJ2-7, with 8 positions matching TRBD2. Per germline, CDR1 MNHEY and CDR2 SMNVEV (reference sequence). The J segment lost 0 bases and the V segment lost 6 bases, leaving 7 bases of the junction unmatched. The CDR3 extends over 15 amino acids. CDR3 DNA sequence: TGTGCCAGCAGCCCGGCCGGGACTAGCTCCTACGAGCAGTACTTC. Translating gives CASSPAGTSSYEQYF.

CDR3 amino acids: CASSLNSYNEQFF. In DNA, the CDR3 is TGTGCCAGCAGCTTAAACTCGTACAATGAGCAGTTCTTC. The chain combines TRBV11-2 with TRBJ2-1; the D is unclear. Looked up from germline, CDR1 is SGHAT and CDR2 is FQNNGV. V gave up 2 bases and J gave up 4 bases, with 6 bases separating them. The CDR3 totals 13 residues.

This rearrangement joins TRBV5-1 to TRBJ2-1; 10 bases map to TRBD1. Unmatched junction bases numbered 8, after V lost 5 bases and J lost 6 bases. The CDR3 is made up of 15 amino acids. Germline V gives CDR1 SGHRS, CDR2 YFSETQ. The CDR3, as DNA: TGCGCCAGCAGGAGGACCGGGACAGGGGTCAATGAGCAGTTCTTC. Amino acids: CASRRTGTGVNEQFF.

The chain recombines TRBV15 with TRBJ1-4; possible D gene TRBD1, 5 bases. V dropped 3 bases and J dropped 10 bases, with 9 bases sitting between them. CDR3 length: 12 amino acids. Germline CDR1 is LNHNV and CDR2 is YYDKDF (reference sequence). The CDR3 DNA reads TGTGCCACCAGCAGCGATGACAGAAAACTGTTTTTT. Translation gives CATSSDDRKLFF.

The genes are TRBV7-2 and TRBJ2-3, with TRBD2 matching 10 bases. The CDR3 runs to 15 residues. Germline trimming cut 0 bases from V and 6 bases from J; bases unmatched to any gene: 3. Germline V gene sequence: CDR1 SGHTA, CDR2 FQGNSA. CDR3 coding DNA: TGTGCCAGCAGCTTAGCGCTTAGCGGGAGGGATACGCAGTATTTT. This codes for CASSLALSGRDTQYF.

The chain links TRBV7-2 to TRBJ2-3; 7 positions agree with TRBD2. This CDR3 contains 16 residues. V was pared by 0 bases and J by 1 base, with 4 bases of the junction left unmatched. Germline CDR1 is SGHTA and CDR2 is FQGNSA. The CDR3 reads CASSLAVLAGTDTQYF. In DNA form, the CDR3 reads TGTGCCAGCAGCTTAGCGGTTCTAGCGGGCACAGATACGCAGTATTTT.

The chain combines TRBV7-8 with TRBJ2-2; possible D gene TRBD1, 6 bases. Trimming took 3 bases from V and 6 from J, leaving 14 bases between them. Per the germline V gene, CDR1 is SGHVS and CDR2 is FQNEAQ. This CDR3 contains 15 residues. The CDR3 spells CASSFQGYESGELFF. In DNA form, the CDR3 reads TGTGCCAGCAGCTTCCAGGGGTACGAATCCGGGGAGCTGTTTTTT.

The chain recombines TRBV4-2 with TRBJ1-2; TRBD1 aligns across 11 bases. Germline values: CDR1 LGHNA, CDR2 YNFKEQ. The V and J ends lost 4 bases and 3 bases, in that order; junction bases with no gene match: 10. This CDR3 region has 17 residues. CDR3 protein: CASSPRDRGSEDYGYTF. CDR3 bases: TGTGCCAGCAGCCCGCGGGACAGGGGGTCAGAGGACTATGGCTACACCTTC.

The V call is TRBV7-9, the J call TRBJ1-1, with D unclear. Germline lookup yields CDR1 SEHNR and CDR2 FQNEAQ (reference sequence). The CDR3 is 12 amino acids. V lost 5 bases, J lost 5 bases, and 9 bases lay in between. The CDR3: CASSHRSTEAFF. The CDR3 coding sequence is TGTGCCAGCAGCCATCGGTCAACTGAAGCTTTCTTT.

The gene calls are TRBV30 and TRBJ1-2; 10 nucleotides line up with TRBD1. CDR1 GTSNPN and CDR2 SVGIG come from the germline V gene (reference sequence). The junction had 5 bases not matched to a gene; V was cut back by 3 bases and J by 7 bases. This CDR3 contains 13 residues. CDR3 nucleotides: TGTGCCTGGAGCCGGACAGGGGGGTTTGGCTACACCTTC. It specifies CAWSRTGGFGYTF. The whole variable domain, remainder taken from reference TRBV30 and TRBJ1-2, is SQTIHQWPATLVQPVGSPLSLECTVEGTSNPNLYWYRQAAGRGLQLLFYSVGIGQISSEVPQNLSASRPQDRQFILSSKKLLLSDSGFYLCAWSRTGGFGYTFGSGTRLTVV.

The chain couples TRBV7-3 to TRBJ1-2, with D maybe TRBD1 (6 bases). With 0 bases removed from V and 7 bases from J, the gap between germline ends came to 21 bases. The germline V gene has CDR1 SGHTA and CDR2 FQGTGA. This CDR3 is 17 amino acids long. CDR3 protein: CASSLTFTNNRAAGYTF. For the CDR3, the DNA is TGTGCCAGCAGCTTAACTTTTACAAATAACAGGGCGGCTGGCTACACCTTC. The variable domain in full, completed from reference TRBV7-3 and TRBJ1-2, reads GAGVSQTPSNKVTEKGKYVELRCDPISGHTALYWYRQSLGQGPEFLIYFQGTGAADDSGLPNDRFFAVRPEGSVSTLKIQRTERGDSAVYLCASSLTFTNNRAAGYTFGSGTRLTVV.

This clone was seen just once. CDR3 sequence (DNA): TGTGCCAGCAGCGTTGAGGGGGTGATGGCCGGGGAGCTGTTTTTT. It specifies CASSVEGVMAGELFF. The chain carries TRBV9 and TRBJ2-2; tentative D call: TRBD1 (6 bases). The CDR3 length is 15 residues. Germline CDR1 reads SGDLS; CDR2 reads YYNGEE. V was pared by 2 bases and J by 6 bases, with 14 bases between.

The chain combines TRBV19 with TRBJ1-1, with TRBD1 identical over 8 bases. Germline V gives CDR1 LNHDA, CDR2 SQIVND (reference sequence). The CDR3 spans 13 residues. V was pared by 6 bases and J by 5 bases, with 5 bases of the junction left unmatched. The CDR3 DNA sequence: TGTGCCAGTAGGGACAGGGTGCGGACTGAAGCTTTCTTT. It translates to CASRDRVRTEAFF.

V is TRBV5-1 and J is TRBJ2-7, with a tentative D call TRBD2 (6 bases). The CDR3 runs to 14 residues. Trimming removed 2 bases from V and 4 bases from J, with 13 bases in between. Germline V gene sequence: CDR1 SGHRS, CDR2 YFSETQ. As DNA, the CDR3 is TGCGCCAGCAGCTTTCGGGGGAGTACTTACGAGCAGTACTTC. Protein: CASSFRGSTYEQYF.

The CDR3 region has the DNA TGCGCCAGCAGCCAAGAAGGAGGGGGCGATCATCAGCCCCAGCATTTT. Its translation is CASSQEGGGDHQPQHF. The rearrangement links TRBV4-1 to TRBJ1-5; 7 nucleotides agree with TRBD1. Germline values: CDR1 MGHRA, CDR2 YSYEKL. V lost 0 bases and J lost 5; bases outside the gene matches: 7. The CDR3 is made up of 16 amino acids.

In its sample, this clone was seen once. The chain couples TRBV9 to TRBJ2-1, with 7 bases lining up with TRBD1. The CDR3 spans 15 residues. V was clipped by 2 bases and J by 0 bases; unmatched bases: 2. From germline, CDR1 is SGDLS and CDR2 YYNGEE. The CDR3 region has the DNA TGTGCCAGCAGCGTTCAGGGGGTCTCCTACAATGAGCAGTTCTTC. This encodes CASSVQGVSYNEQFF.